This T cell receptor beta chain is from a study of response to subunit inactivated influenza vaccine. This clonotype was detected a few times. As yet, its antigen is unknown. The study, taken as a whole, reports: There was a suggestion from the authors that each seasonal influenza vaccination recruits few new T cells.

TCRdb re-derived calls from the RT-PCR reads in MiXCR, one entry per CDR3 protein. The sample holds about 650,000 distinct CDR3 sequences; approximately 15% are singletons and the top ten take approximately 10%. This CDR3 region has 12 residues. V was trimmed by 0 bases and J by 8 bases, leaving 5 bases between them. Germline values: CDR1 SGHTA, CDR2 FQGNSA. This sequence was found in a man aged 50-60 years who received an inactivated influenza vaccine. The V and J genes are TRBV7-2 and TRBJ2-1; D is uncertain. This specimen consisted of PBMCs from blood, obtained less than 13 days after vaccination. The CDR3: CASSLAVYEQFF. The CDR3 bases are TGTGCCAGCAGCTTAGCGGTCTATGAGCAGTTCTTC.